The 14 T cell receptor beta chains below come from one sample, sequenced in a study of T cells in localized non-small cell lung cancer. Assay: immunoSEQ multiplex PCR; the TCRdb copy retains only in-frame clones and omits some. The sample includes approximately 100,000 clones, roughly 93% of them seen just once. Sequenced here: PBMCs, sampled before any cancer treatment. These receptors all come from a woman between 35 and 75 years old with stage II squamous cell lung carcinoma.

The CDR3 DNA is TGTGCCAGCAGCCCTACAGGAGGCACTGAAGCTTTCTTT. Its protein product is CASSPTGGTEAFF. The chain has TRBV7-9 and TRBJ1-1; TRBD1 might be the D (5 bases). Germline V gene sequence: CDR1 SEHNR, CDR2 FQNEAQ (reference sequence). This CDR3 region has 13 residues. V dropped 5 bases and J dropped 4 bases, with 11 bases sitting between them.

The V gene is TRBV19, the J gene TRBJ1-5; no clear D. Germline V CDR1 and CDR2: LNHDA, SQIVND (reference sequence). Trimming stripped 7 bases from V and 7 bases from J, with 20 bases between. CDR3 size: 15 residues. In DNA form, the CDR3 reads TGTGCCAGTACCGCCCCGACGGGCAGGCCCCAGCCCCAGCATTTT. Its protein is CASTAPTGRPQPQHF.

This clone occurred once. The rearrangement joins TRBV2 to TRBJ2-3; D ambiguous. The germline CDR1 and CDR2 sequences are SNHLY and FYNNEI. CDR3 length: 15 amino acids. The V and J ends lost 5 bases and 0 bases respectively, with 12 bases between them. The CDR3 reads CASSYRSSSTDTQYF. CDR3 sequence (DNA): TGTGCCAGCAGTTACAGATCATCTAGCACAGATACGCAGTATTTT.

This chain links TRBV7-6 with TRBJ2-7; tentative D call: TRBD2 (5 bases). The germline gives CDR1 SGHVS, CDR2 FNYEAQ. CDR3 size: 15 residues. Trimming took off 5 bases at V and 3 bases at J, with 17 bases between the two ends. CDR3: CASSPRGRAIYEQYF. The CDR3 DNA reads as TGTGCCAGCAGCCCCCGAGGGAGAGCGATCTACGAGCAGTACTTC.

CDR3 residues: CASSYSGARNEKLFF. The CDR3 DNA reads as TGTGCCAGCAGTTACTCAGGGGCGCGTAATGAAAAACTGTTTTTT. This rearrangement joins TRBV6-5 to TRBJ1-4, with D perhaps TRBD1 (5 bases). The CDR3 is 15 amino acids. V was shortened by 0 bases and J by 4 bases, with 9 bases between the two germline ends. The germline CDR1 and CDR2 sequences are MNHEY and SVGAGI.

The CDR3 DNA reads as TGTGCCAGCAGTTTAACAGGGCGGTACACTGAAGCTTTCTTT. Its protein is CASSLTGRYTEAFF. This sequence joins TRBV28 and TRBJ1-1; a possible D gene is TRBD1 (6 bases). CDR1 MDHEN and CDR2 SYDVKM come from the germline V gene. CDR3 length: 14 amino acids. Trimming shortened V by 2 bases and J by 3 bases, and 10 bases separated the two germline ends.

V and J are TRBV4-1 and TRBJ2-5; maybe TRBD2 (7 bases). Trimming removed 3 bases from V and 4 bases from J, with 9 bases in between. Per the germline V gene, CDR1 is MGHRA and CDR2 is YSYEKL. The CDR3 contains 13 residues. Here the CDR3 reads CASSQGGGETQYF. Written as DNA, the CDR3 is TGCGCCAGCAGCCAGGGAGGGGGAGAGACCCAGTACTTC.

V usage is TRBV19 and J usage is TRBJ1-2; D ambiguous. CDR1 is LNHDA and CDR2 is SQIVND in the germline V gene (reference sequence). V dropped 6 bases and J dropped 6 bases, with 26 bases sitting between them. The CDR3 consists of 17 residues. The chain's CDR3 is CASSGRGIRVHPDGYTF. CDR3 nucleotides: TGTGCCAGTAGCGGGCGGGGTATACGAGTACACCCGGATGGCTACACCTTC. The full variable domain, completed using reference TRBV19 and TRBJ1-2, is DGGITQSPKYLFRKEGQNVTLSCEQNLNHDAMYWYRQDPGQGLRLIYYSQIVNDFQKGDIAEGYSVSREKKESFPLTVTSAQKNPTAFYLCASSGRGIRVHPDGYTFGSGTRLTVV.

The rearrangement joins TRBV9 to TRBJ1-1, with D possibly matching TRBD1 (5 bases). The V end lost 4 bases, the J end lost 6 bases, and 16 bases lay between the germline ends. The germline gives CDR1 SGDLS, CDR2 YYNGEE. This CDR3 has 14 amino acids. The CDR3: CASSPPRGSAEAFF. The CDR3 DNA reads TGTGCCAGCAGCCCCCCCCGGGGGAGTGCTGAAGCTTTCTTT.

The sample holds one count of this clone. The chain recombines TRBV7-6 with TRBJ2-6, with a weak D call TRBD2 (6 bases). Germline CDR1 reads SGHVS; CDR2 reads FNYEAQ. The CDR3 sequence is 17 residues long. Trimming pared 2 bases from V and 0 bases from J, leaving 11 bases between. CDR3 amino acids: CASSLPAGGSGANVLTF. DNA for the CDR3: TGTGCCAGCAGCTTACCAGCGGGTGGCTCTGGGGCCAACGTCCTGACTTTC.

The sample holds a few counts of this clone. The genes are TRBV25-1 and TRBJ1-1; 9 bases line up with TRBD1. Trimming at V came to 6 bases and at J to 5 bases, leaving 7 bases not matched to a gene. The CDR3 is 14 amino acids. The germline V gene encodes CDR1 MGHDK and CDR2 SYGVNS. CDR3 sequence reads: CASRPNRGRTEAFF. In DNA form, the CDR3 reads TGTGCCAGCAGGCCAAACAGGGGGCGGACTGAAGCTTTCTTT.

This chain links TRBV5-4 with TRBJ1-2; D remains ambiguous. This CDR3 is built from 13 residues. Per the germline V gene, CDR1 is SGHNT and CDR2 is YYREEE (reference sequence). V lost 4 bases and J lost 8, with 15 bases in between. The CDR3 bases are TGTGCCAGCAGCCACCCGGACTCCTTCGGCTACACCTTC. The encoded protein is CASSHPDSFGYTF.

The chain employs TRBV6-5 and TRBJ2-1; 7 bases line up with TRBD1. With V trimmed by 6 bases and J by 6 bases, 8 bases remained unmatched. Germline V gene data show CDR1 as MNHEY and CDR2 as SVGAGI. The CDR3 runs 14 residues. The CDR3 sequence: CASRGDRIANEQFF. CDR3 in DNA: TGTGCCAGCAGGGGGGACAGAATAGCCAATGAGCAGTTCTTC.

V gene TRBV19 combines with J gene TRBJ2-1, with no clear D. The CDR3 has 13 residues. V was shortened by 3 bases and J by 8 bases, with 11 bases between the two germline ends. The germline CDR1 and CDR2 sequences are LNHDA and SQIVND (reference sequence). The CDR3 DNA reads as TGTGCCAGTAGTATCGTCAGACTCGATGAGCAGTTCTTC. It specifies CASSIVRLDEQFF.